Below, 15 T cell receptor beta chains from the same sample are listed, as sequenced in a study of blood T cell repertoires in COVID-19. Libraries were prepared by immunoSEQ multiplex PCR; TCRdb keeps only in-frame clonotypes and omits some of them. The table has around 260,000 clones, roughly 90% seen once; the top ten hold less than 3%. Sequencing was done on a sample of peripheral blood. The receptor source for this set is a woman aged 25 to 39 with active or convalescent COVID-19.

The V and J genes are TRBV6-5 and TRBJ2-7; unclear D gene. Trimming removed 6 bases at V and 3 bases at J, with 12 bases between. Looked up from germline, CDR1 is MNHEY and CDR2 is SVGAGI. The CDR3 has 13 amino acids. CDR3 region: CASSSDSGYEQYF. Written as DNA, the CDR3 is TGTGCCAGCAGCTCAGATTCGGGCTACGAGCAGTACTTC.

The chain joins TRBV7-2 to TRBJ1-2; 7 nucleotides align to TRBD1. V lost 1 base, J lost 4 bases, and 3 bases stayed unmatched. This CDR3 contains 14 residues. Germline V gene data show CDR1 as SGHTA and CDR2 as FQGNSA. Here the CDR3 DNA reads TGTGCCAGCAGCTTAGTTGCAGGGGGCTATGGCTACACCTTC. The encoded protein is CASSLVAGGYGYTF. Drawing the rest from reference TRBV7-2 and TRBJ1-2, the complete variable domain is GAGVSQSPSNKVTEKGKDVELRCDPISGHTALYWYRQSLGQGLEFLIYFQGNSAPDKSGLPSDRFSAERTGGSVSTLTIQRTQQEDSAVYLCASSLVAGGYGYTFGSGTRLTVV.

Here the CDR3 reads CASSPRTGIQPQHF. CDR3 DNA: TGTGCCAGCAGCCCTCGGACAGGGATTCAGCCCCAGCATTTT. This rearrangement joins TRBV5-8 to TRBJ1-5; 8 bases match TRBD1. This CDR3 is built from 14 residues. V was clipped by 4 bases and J by 6 bases; unmatched bases: 6. Per germline, CDR1 SGHTS and CDR2 YDEGEE.

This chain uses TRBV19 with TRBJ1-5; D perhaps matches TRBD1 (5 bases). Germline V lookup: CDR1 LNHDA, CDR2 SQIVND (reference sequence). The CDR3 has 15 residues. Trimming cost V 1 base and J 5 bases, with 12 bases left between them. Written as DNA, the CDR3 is TGTGCCAGTAGTATAGGGGGGGGGTCGGATCAGCCCCAGCATTTT. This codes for CASSIGGGSDQPQHF.

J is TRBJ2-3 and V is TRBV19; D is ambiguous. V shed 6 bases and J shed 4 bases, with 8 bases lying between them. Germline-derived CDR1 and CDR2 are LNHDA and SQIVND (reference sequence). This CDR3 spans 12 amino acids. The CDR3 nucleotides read TGTGCCAGTAGCCACCAGGCAGATACGCAGTATTTT. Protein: CASSHQADTQYF. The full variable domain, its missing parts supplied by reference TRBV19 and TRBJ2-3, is DGGITQSPKYLFRKEGQNVTLSCEQNLNHDAMYWYRQDPGQGLRLIYYSQIVNDFQKGDIAEGYSVSREKKESFPLTVTSAQKNPTAFYLCASSHQADTQYFGPGTRLTVL.

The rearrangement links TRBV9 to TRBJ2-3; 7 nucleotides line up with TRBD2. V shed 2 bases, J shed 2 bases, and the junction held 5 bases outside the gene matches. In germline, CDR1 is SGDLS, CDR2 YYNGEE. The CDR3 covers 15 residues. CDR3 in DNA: TGTGCCAGCAGCGTTGGGGGGGGACCCACAGATACGCAGTATTTT. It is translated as CASSVGGGPTDTQYF.

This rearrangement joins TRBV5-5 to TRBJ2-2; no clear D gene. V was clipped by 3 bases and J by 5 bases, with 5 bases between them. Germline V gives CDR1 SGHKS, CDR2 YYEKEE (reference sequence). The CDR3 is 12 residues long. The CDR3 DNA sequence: TGTGCCAGCAGCTACTATACCGGGGAGCTGTTTTTT. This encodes CASSYYTGELFF.

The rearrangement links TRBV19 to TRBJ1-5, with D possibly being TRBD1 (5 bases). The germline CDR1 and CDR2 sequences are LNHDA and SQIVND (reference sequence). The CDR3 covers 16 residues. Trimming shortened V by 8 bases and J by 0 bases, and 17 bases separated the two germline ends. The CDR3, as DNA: TGTGCCAGTCAGCCCAGGGCGGTAATTAGCAATCAGCCCCAGCATTTT. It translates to CASQPRAVISNQPQHF.

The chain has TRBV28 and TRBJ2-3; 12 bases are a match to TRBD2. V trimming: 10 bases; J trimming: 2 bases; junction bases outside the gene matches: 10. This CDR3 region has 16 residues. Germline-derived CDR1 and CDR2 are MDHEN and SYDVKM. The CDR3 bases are TGTGCCACACTAGCGGGGGGCCCCCCACACACAGATACGCAGTATTTT. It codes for CATLAGGPPHTDTQYF.

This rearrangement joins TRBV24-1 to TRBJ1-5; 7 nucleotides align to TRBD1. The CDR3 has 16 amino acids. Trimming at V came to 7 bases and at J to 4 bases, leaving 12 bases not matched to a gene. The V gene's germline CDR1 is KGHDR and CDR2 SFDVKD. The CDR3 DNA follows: TGTGCCACCAGCGATGGGGACAGTTCACCTAATCAGCCCCAGCATTTT. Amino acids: CATSDGDSSPNQPQHF.

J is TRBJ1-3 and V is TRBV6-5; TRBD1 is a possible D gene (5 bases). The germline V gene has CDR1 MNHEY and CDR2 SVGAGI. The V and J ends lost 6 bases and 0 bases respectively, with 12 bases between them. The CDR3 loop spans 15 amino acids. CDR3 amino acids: CASRTTGSSGNTIYF. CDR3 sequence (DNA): TGTGCCAGCAGAACCACAGGCAGCTCTGGAAACACCATATATTTT.

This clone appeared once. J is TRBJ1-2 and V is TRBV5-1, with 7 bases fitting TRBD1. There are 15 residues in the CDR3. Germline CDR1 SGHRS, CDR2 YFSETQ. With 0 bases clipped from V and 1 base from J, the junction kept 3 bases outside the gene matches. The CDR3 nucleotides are TGCGCCAGCAGCTTGGTAGCAGGGGGTAACTATGGCTACACCTTC. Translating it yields CASSLVAGGNYGYTF.

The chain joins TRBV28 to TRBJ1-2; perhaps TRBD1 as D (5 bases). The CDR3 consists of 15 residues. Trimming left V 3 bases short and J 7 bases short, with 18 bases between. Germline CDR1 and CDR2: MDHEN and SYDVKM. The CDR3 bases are TGTGCCAGCAGTTTCGTGGGGCGCGGGGCCTCTGGCTACACCTTC. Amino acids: CASSFVGRGASGYTF.

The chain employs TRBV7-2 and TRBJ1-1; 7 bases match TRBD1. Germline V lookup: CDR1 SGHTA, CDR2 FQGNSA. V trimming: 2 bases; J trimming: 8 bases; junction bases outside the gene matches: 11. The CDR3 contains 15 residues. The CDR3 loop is CASSLRGQSLGEAFF. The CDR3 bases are TGTGCCAGCAGCTTAAGGGGACAGAGCTTGGGGGAAGCTTTCTTT.

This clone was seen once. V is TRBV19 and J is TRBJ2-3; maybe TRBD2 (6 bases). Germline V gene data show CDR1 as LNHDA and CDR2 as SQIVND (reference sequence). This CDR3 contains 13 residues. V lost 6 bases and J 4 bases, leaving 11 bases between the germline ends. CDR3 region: CASRGRMADTQYF. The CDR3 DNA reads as TGTGCCAGTAGAGGGAGGATGGCAGATACGCAGTATTTT.